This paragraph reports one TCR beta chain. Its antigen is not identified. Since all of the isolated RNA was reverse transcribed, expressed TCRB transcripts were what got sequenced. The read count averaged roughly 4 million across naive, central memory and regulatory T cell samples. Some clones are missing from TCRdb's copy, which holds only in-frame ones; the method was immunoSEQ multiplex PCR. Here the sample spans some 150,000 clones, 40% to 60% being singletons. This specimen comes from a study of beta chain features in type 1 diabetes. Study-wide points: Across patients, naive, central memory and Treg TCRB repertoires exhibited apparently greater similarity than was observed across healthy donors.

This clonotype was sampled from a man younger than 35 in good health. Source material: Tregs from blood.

The CDR3 here is CASRTGGVEKLFF. CDR3 nucleotides: TGTGCCAGCAGGACAGGGGGAGTTGAAAAACTGTTTTTT. The chain couples TRBV6-1 to TRBJ1-4; 9 positions agree with TRBD1. Per germline, CDR1 MNHNS and CDR2 SASEGT. J gave up 7 bases and V 6 bases, and 3 bases lay outside the gene matches. This CDR3 is 13 amino acids long.